Described below is a single T cell receptor beta chain sequence and its context. This entry belongs to a study of Ad26.COV2.S vaccination and SARS-CoV-2 variants. At the level of the study: Intramuscular Ad26.COV2.S doses were given once or twice, 56 days apart.

Treatment meaning: 15 to 20 received Ad26.COV2.S at low or high dose, single or two shots; roughly five received placebo; per-sample allocation not given. Following the first vaccine or placebo injection, samples were taken on day 63. Sequencing was performed with immunoSEQ multiplex PCR; in TCRdb, only in-frame clones are kept and a portion is missing. The profile shows a few hundred thousand clones, about 90% of them singletons. Germline V gene data show CDR1 as LGHDT and CDR2 as YNNKEL (reference sequence). V shed 1 base and J 2 bases; nucleotides not matched to a gene: 8. The CDR3 is made up of 16 amino acids.

J is TRBJ2-7 and V is TRBV3-1 (or the pseudogene TRBV3-2); 7 nucleotides match TRBD1. The sample consisted of peripheral blood, taken in a trial of Ad26.COV2.S vaccine versus placebo. This sequence originates from a person between 18 and 65 years old who received the Ad26.COV2.S COVID-19 vaccine or a placebo. CDR3 bases: TGTGCCAGCAGCCAAGGCCCGACAGGGCCCACCTACGAGCAGTACTTC. The encoded protein is CASSQGPTGPTYEQYF.